This T cell receptor beta chain was documented in a study of identifying expanded T cells in peripheral blood. General study points: Approximately two-week clone count variance significantly increased as total template count grew. Approximately 1.1 clones differed between technical replicates, versus approximately 16 and 20 over time.

Data came from immunoSEQ multiplex PCR; TCRdb stores just in-frame clones and leaves some out. The sample lists 85,000 to 95,000 clones; 88% were seen once. During the collection period, no donor immune events like infections were recorded. V gave up 1 base and J gave up 4 bases, with 14 bases separating them. The germline CDR1 and CDR2 sequences are LGHNA and YSLEER. The CDR3 has 16 amino acids. This clone is a singleton in its sample. What it recognizes is unknown. The TCR sequence derives from a person aged 18-70 years in good health. Source material: blood. The rearrangement links TRBV4-3 to TRBJ1-3; D gene ambiguous. In DNA, the CDR3 is TGCGCCAGCAGCCAAGTAGAGGGCTCCGGCGGAAACACCATATATTTT. This sequence encodes CASSQVEGSGGNTIYF.